This T cell receptor (beta chain) was sequenced in a study of shared clonotypes between healthy human individuals. Study results and caveats: The study generally estimated greater richness for naive than memory subsets.

Profiling relied on immunoSEQ multiplex PCR, and the TCRdb table lists in-frame clones only, not all of them. The sample consists of 1,400,000 or so clones, around 98.5% of them appearing once. CD4+ cells yielded CD45RA+ naive and CD45RA-negative memory subsets. Points on this clone: As yet, its antigen is unknown.

The specimen was naive CD4+ T cells sorted from blood. Subset of the sample: CD45RA+ positively selected. The source of this sequence is a man aged 25 to 45 in good health.

CDR3 loop: CASSPPAGKKQFF. CDR3 nucleotides: TGTGCCAGCTCACCACCTGCGGGGAAGAAGCAGTTCTTC. This sequence joins TRBV18 and TRBJ2-1, with a possible D match to TRBD2 (6 bases). The CDR3 contains 13 residues. V lost 0 bases and J lost 11, with 11 bases in between. Germline CDR1 is KGHSH and CDR2 is LQKENI.